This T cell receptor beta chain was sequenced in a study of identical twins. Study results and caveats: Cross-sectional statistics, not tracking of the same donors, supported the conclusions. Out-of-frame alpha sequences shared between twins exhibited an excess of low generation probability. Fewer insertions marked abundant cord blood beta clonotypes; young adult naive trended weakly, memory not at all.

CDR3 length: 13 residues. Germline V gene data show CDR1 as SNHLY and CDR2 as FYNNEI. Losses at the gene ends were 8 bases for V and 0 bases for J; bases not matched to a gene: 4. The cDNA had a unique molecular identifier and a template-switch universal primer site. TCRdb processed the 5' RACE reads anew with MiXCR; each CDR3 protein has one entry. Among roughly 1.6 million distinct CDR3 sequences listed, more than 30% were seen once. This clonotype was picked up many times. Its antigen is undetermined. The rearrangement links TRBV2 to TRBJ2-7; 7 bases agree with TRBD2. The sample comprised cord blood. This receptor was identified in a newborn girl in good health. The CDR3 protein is CASPGLVSYEQYF. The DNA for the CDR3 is TGTGCCAGCCCCGGACTAGTCTCCTACGAGCAGTACTTC.